This T cell receptor (beta chain) was captured in a study of CD8+ T cells in alopecia areata. Extraction and reverse transcription of RNA yielded cDNA as the sequencing template. Assay: immunoSEQ multiplex PCR; the TCRdb copy retains only in-frame clones and omits some. Of 250,000 to 350,000 clones in the sample, 60% are singletons; the top ten hold more than 0.85%. The table lists this clone with a few counts. The CDR3 covers 14 residues. Per germline, CDR1 SGDLS and CDR2 YYNGEE. Trimming removed 4 bases from V and 0 bases from J, with 11 bases in between. Treatment indicated: oral pan-JAK inhibitor, 5-10 mg twice daily.

The receptor's source is a human donor with alopecia areata. The rearrangement links TRBV9 to TRBJ2-7, with unresolved D. The sequences come from CD4+ T cells sorted from blood, collected at roughly week 53, from a patient treated with tofacitinib. The CDR3 sequence: CASSTDPISYEQYF. CDR3 DNA: TGTGCCAGCAGCACGGACCCGATCTCCTACGAGCAGTACTTC.